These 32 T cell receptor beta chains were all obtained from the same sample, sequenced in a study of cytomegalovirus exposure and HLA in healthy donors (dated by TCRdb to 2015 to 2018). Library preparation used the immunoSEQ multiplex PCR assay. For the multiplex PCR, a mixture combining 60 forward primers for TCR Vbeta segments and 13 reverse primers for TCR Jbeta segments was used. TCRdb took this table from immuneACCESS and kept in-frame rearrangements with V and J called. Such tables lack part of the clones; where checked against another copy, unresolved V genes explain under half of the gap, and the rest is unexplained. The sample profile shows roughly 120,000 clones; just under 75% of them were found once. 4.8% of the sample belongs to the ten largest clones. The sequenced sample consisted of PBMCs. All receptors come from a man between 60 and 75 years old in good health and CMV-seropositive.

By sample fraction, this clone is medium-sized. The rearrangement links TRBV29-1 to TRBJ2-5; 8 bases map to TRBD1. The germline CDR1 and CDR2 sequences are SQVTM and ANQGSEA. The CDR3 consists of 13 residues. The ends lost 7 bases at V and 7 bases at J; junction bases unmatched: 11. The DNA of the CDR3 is TGCAGCGCCAAGCAGGGGGCAGGTGGGACCCAGTACTTC. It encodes CSAKQGAGGTQYF. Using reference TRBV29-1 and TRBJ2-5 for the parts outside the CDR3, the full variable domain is SAVISQKPSRDICQRGTSLTIQCQVDSQVTMMFWYRQQPGQSLTLIATANQGSEATYESGFVIDKFPISRPNLTFSTLTVSNMSPEDSSIYLCSAKQGAGGTQYFGPGTRLLVL.

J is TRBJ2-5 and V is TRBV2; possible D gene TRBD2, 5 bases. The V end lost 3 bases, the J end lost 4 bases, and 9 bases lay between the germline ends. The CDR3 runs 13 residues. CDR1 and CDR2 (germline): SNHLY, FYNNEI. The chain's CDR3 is CASSDRRRETQYF. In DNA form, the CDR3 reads TGTGCCAGCAGTGACAGGAGGAGAGAGACCCAGTACTTC.

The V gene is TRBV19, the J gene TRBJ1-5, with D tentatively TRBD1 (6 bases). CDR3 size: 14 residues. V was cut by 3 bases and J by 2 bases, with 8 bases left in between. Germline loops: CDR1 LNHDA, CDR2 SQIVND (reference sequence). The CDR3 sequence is CASSIGQRNQPQHF. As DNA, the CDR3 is TGTGCCAGTAGTATCGGACAGCGCAATCAGCCCCAGCATTTT.

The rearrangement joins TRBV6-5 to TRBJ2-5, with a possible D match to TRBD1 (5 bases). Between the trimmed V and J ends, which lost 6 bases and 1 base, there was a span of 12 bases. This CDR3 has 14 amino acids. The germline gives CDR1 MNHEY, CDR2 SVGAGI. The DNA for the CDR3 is TGTGCCAGCAGGGGCCAGGGTCTCCAAGAGACCCAGTACTTC. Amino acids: CASRGQGLQETQYF.

The CDR3 loop is CASSETGTVGTEAFF. DNA of the CDR3: TGTGCCAGCAGCGAGACCGGGACAGTCGGCACTGAAGCTTTCTTT. The J gene is TRBJ1-1, the V gene TRBV7-9; 7 nucleotides line up with TRBD1. CDR3 length equals 15 residues. Germline V gene sequence: CDR1 SEHNR, CDR2 FQNEAQ (reference sequence). V lost 5 bases and J lost 4; bases outside the gene matches: 10. The entire variable domain, with the rest obtained from reference TRBV7-9 and TRBJ1-1, is as follows: DTGVSQNPRHKITKRGQNVTFRCDPISEHNRLYWYRQTLGQGPEFLTYFQNEAQLEKSRLLSDRFSAERPKGSFSTLEIQRTEQGDSAMYLCASSETGTVGTEAFFGQGTRLTVV.

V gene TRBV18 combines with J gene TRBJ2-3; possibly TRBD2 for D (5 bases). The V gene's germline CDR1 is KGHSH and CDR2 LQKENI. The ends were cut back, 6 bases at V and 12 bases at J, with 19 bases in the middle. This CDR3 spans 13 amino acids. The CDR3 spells CASSPLYGEGQYF. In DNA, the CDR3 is TGTGCCAGCTCCCCCCTTTATGGAGAGGGACAGTATTTT.

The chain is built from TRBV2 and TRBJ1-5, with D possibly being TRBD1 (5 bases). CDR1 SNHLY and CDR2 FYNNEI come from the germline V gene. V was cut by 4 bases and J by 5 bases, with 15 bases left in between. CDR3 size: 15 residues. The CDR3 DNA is TGTGCCAGCAGTGCGGGGGGGTCAGGAGATCAGCCCCAGCATTTT. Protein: CASSAGGSGDQPQHF.

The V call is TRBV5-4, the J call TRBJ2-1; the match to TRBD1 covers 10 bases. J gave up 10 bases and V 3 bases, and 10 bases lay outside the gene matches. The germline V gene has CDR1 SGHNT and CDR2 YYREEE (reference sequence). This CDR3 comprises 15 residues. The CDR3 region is CASSWDRGVQGEQFF. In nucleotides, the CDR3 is TGTGCCAGCAGCTGGGACAGGGGTGTTCAGGGAGAGCAGTTCTTC.

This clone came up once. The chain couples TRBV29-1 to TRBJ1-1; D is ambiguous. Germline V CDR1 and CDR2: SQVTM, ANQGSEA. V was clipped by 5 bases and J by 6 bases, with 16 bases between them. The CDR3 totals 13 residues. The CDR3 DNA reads TGCAGCGTTTCTGAGCTCTCCGGTGCTGAAGCTTTCTTT. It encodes CSVSELSGAEAFF.

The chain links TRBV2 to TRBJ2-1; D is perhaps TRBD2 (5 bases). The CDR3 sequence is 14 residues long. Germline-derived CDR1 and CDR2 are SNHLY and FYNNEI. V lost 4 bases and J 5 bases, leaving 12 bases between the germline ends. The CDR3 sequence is CASSVEGADNEQFF. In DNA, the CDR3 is TGTGCCAGCAGTGTTGAGGGAGCGGACAATGAGCAGTTCTTC. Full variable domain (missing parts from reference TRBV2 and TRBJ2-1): EPEVTQTPSHQVTQMGQEVILRCVPISNHLYFYWYRQILGQKVEFLVSFYNNEISEKSEIFDDQFSVERPDGSNFTLKIRSTKLEDSAMYFCASSVEGADNEQFFGPGTRLTVL.

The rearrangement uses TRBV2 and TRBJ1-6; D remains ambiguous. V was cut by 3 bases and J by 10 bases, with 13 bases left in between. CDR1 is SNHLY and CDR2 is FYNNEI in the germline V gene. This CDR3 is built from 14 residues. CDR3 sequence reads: CASSDNLLRSPLHF. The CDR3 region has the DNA TGTGCCAGCAGTGACAACCTATTGCGGTCACCCCTCCACTTT. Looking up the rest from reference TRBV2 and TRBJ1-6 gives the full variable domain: EPEVTQTPSHQVTQMGQEVILRCVPISNHLYFYWYRQILGQKVEFLVSFYNNEISEKSEIFDDQFSVERPDGSNFTLKIRSTKLEDSAMYFCASSDNLLRSPLHFGNGTRLTVT.

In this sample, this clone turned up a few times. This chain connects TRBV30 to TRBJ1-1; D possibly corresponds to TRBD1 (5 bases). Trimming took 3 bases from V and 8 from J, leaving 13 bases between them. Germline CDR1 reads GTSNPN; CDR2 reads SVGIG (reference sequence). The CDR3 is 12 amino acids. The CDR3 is CAWSLVRGEAFF. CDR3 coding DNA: TGTGCCTGGAGCCTGGTAAGGGGAGAAGCTTTCTTT.

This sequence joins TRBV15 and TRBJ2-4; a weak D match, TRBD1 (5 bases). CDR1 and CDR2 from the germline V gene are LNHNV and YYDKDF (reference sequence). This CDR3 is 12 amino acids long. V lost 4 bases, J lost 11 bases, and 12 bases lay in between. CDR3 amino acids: CATSTSRTLQYF. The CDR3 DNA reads TGTGCCACCAGCACCTCGAGGACACTTCAGTACTTC.

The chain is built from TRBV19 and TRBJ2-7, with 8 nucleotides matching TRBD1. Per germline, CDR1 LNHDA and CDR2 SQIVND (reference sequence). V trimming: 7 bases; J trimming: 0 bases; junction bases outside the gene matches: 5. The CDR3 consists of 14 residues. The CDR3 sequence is CASTGTGNSYEQYF. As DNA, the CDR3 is TGTGCCAGTACCGGGACAGGCAACTCCTACGAGCAGTACTTC.

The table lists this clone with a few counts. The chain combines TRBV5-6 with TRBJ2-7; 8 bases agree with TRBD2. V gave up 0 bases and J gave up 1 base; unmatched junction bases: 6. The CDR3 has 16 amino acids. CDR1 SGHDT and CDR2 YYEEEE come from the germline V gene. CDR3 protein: CASSLEGSGISYEQYF. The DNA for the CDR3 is TGTGCCAGCAGCTTGGAGGGTAGCGGGATATCCTACGAGCAGTACTTC.

The CDR3 bases are TGTGCCATCAGTTCCCGAGCGGGGGCCATGGCTGAAGCTTTCTTT. This encodes CAISSRAGAMAEAFF. The V and J genes are TRBV10-3 and TRBJ1-1; tentatively, D is TRBD1 (6 bases). CDR1 and CDR2 from the germline V gene are ENHRY and SYGVKD. Trimming stripped 5 bases from V and 6 bases from J, with 19 bases between. The CDR3 runs 15 residues.

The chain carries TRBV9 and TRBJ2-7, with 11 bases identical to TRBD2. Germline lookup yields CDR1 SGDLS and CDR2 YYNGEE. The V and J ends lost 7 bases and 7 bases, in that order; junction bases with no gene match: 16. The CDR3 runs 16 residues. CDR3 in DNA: TGTGCCAGCGGCCGCGCTCTAGCGGGGGGCCGTGGGGAGCAGTACTTC. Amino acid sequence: CASGRALAGGRGEQYF.

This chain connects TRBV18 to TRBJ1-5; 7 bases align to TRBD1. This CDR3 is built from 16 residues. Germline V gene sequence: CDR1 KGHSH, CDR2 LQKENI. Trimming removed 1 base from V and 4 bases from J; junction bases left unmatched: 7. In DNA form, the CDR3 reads TGTGCCAGCTCACCACTATCGGGACAGCAAAATCAGCCCCAGCATTTT. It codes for CASSPLSGQQNQPQHF. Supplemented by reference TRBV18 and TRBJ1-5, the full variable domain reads NAGVMQNPRHLVRRRGQEARLRCSPMKGHSHVYWYRQLPEEGLKFMVYLQKENIIDESGMPKERFSAEFPKEGPSILRIQQVVRGDSAAYFCASSPLSGQQNQPQHFGDGTRLSIL.

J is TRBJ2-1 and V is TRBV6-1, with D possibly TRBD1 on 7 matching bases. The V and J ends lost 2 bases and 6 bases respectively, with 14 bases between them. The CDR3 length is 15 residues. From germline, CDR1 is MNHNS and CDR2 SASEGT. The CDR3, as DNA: TGTGCCAGCAGTGAACTGCGGGACAGCCCCAATGAGCAGTTCTTC. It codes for CASSELRDSPNEQFF.

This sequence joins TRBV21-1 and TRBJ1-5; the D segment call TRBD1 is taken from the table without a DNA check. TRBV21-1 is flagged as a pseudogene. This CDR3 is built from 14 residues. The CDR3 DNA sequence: TGTGCCAGTAGCTCAGGCAGGGGCGGTCAGCCCCAGCATTTT. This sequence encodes CASSSGRGGQPQHF.

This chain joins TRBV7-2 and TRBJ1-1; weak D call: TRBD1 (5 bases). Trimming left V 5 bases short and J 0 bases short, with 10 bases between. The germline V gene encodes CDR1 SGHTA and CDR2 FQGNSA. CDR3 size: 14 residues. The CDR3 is CASSRTRLNTEAFF. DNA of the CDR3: TGTGCCAGCAGCCGGACACGGTTGAACACTGAAGCTTTCTTT.

The CDR3 region is CAWSGGGGYTF. The CDR3 nucleotides read TGTGCCTGGAGTGGGGGAGGAGGCTACACCTTC. This sequence joins TRBV30 and TRBJ1-2; D uncertain. CDR3 size: 11 residues. The V gene lost 1 base and the J gene lost 8 bases, with 8 bases spanning the gap. CDR1 and CDR2 from the germline V gene are GTSNPN and SVGIG (reference sequence).

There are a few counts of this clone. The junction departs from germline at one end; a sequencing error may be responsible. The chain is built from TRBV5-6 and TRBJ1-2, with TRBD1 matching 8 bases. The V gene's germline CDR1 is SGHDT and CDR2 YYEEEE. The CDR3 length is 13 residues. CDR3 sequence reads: CASNLDRAGGYTF. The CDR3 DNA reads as TGTGCCAGCAACTTGGACAGGGCAGGTGGCTACACCTTC. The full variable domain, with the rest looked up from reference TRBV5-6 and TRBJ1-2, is DAGVTQSPTHLIKTRGQQVTLRCSPKSGHDTVSWYQQALGQGPQFIFQYYEEEERQRGNFPDRFSGHQFPNYSSELNVNALLLGDSALYLCASNLDRAGGYTFGSGTRLTVV.

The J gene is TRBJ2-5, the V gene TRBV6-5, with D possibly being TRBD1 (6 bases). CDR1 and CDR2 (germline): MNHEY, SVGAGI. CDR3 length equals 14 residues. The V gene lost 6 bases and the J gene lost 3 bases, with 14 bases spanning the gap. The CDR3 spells CASRSHGTKETQYF. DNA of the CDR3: TGTGCCAGCAGAAGCCACGGGACAAAAGAGACCCAGTACTTC.

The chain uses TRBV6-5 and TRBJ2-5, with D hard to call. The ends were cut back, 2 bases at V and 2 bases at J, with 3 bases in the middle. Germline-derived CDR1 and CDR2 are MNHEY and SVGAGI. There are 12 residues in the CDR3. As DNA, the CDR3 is TGTGCCAGCAGTTACCGGCAAGAGACCCAGTACTTC. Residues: CASSYRQETQYF.

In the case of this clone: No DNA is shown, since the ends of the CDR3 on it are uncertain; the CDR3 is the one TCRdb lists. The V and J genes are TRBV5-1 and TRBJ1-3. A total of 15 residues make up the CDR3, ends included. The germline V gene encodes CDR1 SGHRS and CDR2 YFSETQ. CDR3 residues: CASRVDSVPGNTIYF.

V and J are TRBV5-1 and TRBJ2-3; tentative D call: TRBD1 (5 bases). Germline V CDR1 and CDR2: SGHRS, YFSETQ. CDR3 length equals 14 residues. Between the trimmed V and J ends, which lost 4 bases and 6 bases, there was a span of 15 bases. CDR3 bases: TGCGCCAGCAGCCCCCCGCAGGGAATGGATACGCAGTATTTT. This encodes CASSPPQGMDTQYF.

This CDR3 is CASNGRDSTYEQYF. CDR3 coding DNA: TGTGCCAGCAATGGACGGGACAGTACCTACGAGCAGTACTTC. This chain uses TRBV6-1 with TRBJ2-7; 7 bases match TRBD1. The V and J ends lost 7 bases and 2 bases, in that order; junction bases with no gene match: 8. The germline gives CDR1 MNHNS, CDR2 SASEGT. The CDR3 length is 14 residues.

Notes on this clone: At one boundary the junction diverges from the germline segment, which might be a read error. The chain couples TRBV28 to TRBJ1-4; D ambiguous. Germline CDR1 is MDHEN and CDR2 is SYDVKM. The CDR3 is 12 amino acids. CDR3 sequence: CAGSLRGGKLFF. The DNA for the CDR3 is TGTGCCGGCAGTTTGCGAGGTGGAAAACTGTTTTTT.

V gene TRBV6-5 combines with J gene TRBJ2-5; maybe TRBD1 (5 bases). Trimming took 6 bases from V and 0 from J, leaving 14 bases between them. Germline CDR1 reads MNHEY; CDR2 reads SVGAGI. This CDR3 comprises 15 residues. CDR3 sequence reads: CASSRQLAYQETQYF. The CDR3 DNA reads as TGTGCCAGCAGCCGACAGTTAGCTTACCAAGAGACCCAGTACTTC.

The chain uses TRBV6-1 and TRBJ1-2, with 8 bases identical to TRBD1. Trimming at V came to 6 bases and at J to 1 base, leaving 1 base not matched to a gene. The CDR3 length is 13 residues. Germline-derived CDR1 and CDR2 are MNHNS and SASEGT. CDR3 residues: CASRQGVNYGYTF. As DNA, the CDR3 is TGTGCCAGCAGACAGGGGGTTAACTATGGCTACACCTTC.

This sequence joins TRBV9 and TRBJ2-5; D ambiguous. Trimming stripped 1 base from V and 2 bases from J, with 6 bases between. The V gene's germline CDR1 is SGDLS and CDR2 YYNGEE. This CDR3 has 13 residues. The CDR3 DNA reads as TGTGCCAGCAGCGTATCCGGGCAAGAGACCCAGTACTTC. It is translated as CASSVSGQETQYF.